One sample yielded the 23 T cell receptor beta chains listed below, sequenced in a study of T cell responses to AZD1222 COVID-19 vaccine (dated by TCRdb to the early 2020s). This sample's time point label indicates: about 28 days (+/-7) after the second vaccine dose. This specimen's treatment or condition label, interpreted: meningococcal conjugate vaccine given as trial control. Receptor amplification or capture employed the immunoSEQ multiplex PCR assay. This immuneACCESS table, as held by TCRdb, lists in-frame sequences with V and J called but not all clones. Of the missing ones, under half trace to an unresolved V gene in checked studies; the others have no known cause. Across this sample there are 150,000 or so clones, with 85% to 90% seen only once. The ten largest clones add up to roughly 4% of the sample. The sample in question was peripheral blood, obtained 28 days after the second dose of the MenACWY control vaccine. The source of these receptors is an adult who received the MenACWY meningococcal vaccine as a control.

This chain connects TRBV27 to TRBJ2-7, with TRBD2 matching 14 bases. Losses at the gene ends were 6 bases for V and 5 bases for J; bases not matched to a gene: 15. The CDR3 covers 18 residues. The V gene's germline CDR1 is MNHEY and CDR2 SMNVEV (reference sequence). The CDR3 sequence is CASSKTGTSGSLDHEQYF. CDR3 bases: TGTGCCAGCAGCAAGACCGGGACTAGCGGGAGTCTTGACCACGAGCAGTACTTC.

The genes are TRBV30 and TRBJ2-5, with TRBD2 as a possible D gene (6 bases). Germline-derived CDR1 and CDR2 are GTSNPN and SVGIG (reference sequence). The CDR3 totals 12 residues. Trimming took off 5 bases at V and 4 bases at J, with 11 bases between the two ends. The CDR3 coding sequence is TGTGCCTGGGGGGAGGCAGGAGAGACCCAGTACTTC. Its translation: CAWGEAGETQYF.

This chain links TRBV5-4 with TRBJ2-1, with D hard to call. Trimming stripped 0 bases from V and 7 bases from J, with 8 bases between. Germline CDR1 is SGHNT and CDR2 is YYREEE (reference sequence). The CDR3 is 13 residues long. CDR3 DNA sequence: TGTGCCAGCAGCTTGGCGGGCCGGAATGAGCAGTTCTTC. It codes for CASSLAGRNEQFF.

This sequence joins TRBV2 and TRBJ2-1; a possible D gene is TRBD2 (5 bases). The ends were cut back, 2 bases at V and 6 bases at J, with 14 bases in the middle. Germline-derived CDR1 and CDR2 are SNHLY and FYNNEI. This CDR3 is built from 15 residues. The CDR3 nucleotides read TGTGCCAGCAGTGAACGAGCGGCCTGGGGCAATGAGCAGTTCTTC. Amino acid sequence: CASSERAAWGNEQFF.

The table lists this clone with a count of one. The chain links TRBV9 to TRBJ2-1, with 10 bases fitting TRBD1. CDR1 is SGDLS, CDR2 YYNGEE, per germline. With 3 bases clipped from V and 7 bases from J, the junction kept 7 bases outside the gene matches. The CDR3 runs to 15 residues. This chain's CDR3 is CASSASGTGENEQFF. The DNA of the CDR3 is TGTGCCAGCAGCGCGAGCGGGACAGGGGAGAATGAGCAGTTCTTC.

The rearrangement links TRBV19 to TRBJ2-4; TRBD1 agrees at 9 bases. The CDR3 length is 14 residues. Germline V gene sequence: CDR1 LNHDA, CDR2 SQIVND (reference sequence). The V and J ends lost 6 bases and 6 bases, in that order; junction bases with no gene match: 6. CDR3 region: CASSRQGGGNIQYF. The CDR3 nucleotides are TGTGCCAGTAGCAGACAGGGGGGCGGAAACATTCAGTACTTC.

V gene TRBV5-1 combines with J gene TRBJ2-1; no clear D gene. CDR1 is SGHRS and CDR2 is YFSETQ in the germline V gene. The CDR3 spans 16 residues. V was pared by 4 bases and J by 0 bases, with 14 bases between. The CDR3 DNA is TGCGCCAGCAGCGGTTATGCGACGAGCTCCTACAATGAGCAGTTCTTC. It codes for CASSGYATSSYNEQFF.

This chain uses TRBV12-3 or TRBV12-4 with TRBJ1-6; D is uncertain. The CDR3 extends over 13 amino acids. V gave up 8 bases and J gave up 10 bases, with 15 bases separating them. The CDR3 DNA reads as TGTGCCAGCTATGTAAGCGGTGGATCACCCCTCCACTTT. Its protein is CASYVSGGSPLHF.

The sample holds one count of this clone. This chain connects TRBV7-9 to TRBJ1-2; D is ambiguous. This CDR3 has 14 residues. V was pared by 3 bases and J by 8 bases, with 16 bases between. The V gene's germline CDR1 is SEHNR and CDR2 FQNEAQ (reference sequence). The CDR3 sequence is CASSLDSVLLGYTF. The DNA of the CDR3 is TGTGCCAGCAGCTTGGACTCGGTTCTGCTGGGCTACACCTTC.

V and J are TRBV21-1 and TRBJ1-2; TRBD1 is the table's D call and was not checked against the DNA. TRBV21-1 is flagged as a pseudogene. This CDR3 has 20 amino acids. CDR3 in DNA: TGTGCCAGCAGCAAATTCCTCCGGGACAGCTTACCCCTGATTAACTATGGCTACACCTTC. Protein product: CASSKFLRDSLPLINYGYTF.

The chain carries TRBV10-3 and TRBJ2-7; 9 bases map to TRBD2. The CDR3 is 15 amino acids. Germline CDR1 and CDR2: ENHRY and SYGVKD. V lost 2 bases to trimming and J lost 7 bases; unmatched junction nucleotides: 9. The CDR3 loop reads CAISEVLAGPLEQYF. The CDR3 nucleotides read TGTGCCATCAGTGAGGTCCTAGCGGGGCCCCTAGAGCAGTACTTC.

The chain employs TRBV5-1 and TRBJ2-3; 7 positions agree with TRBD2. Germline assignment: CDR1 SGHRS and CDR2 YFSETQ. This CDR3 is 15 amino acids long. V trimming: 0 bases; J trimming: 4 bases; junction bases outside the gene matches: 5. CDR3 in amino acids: CASSLGGGRPDTQYF. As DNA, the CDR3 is TGCGCCAGCAGCTTGGGGGGAGGGAGACCAGATACGCAGTATTTT.

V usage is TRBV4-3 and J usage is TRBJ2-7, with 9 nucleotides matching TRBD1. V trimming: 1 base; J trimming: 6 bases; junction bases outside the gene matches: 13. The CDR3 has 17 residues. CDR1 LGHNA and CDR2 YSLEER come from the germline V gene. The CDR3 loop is CASSQGSGTGRSSEQYF. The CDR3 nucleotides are TGCGCCAGCAGCCAAGGATCGGGGACAGGGAGATCTTCCGAGCAGTACTTC.

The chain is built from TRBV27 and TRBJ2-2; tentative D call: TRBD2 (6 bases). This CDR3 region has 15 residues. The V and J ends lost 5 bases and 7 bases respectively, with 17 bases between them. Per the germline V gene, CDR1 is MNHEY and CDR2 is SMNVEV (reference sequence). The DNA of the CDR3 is TGTGCCAGCAGTGAGGGAACTAGCTTCGGCGGGGAGCTGTTTTTT. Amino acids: CASSEGTSFGGELFF.

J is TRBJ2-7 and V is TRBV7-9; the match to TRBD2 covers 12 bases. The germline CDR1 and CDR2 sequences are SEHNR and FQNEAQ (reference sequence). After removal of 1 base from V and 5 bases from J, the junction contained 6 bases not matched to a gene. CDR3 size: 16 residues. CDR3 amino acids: CASSLGSPSGRDEQYF. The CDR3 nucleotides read TGTGCCAGCAGCTTAGGATCGCCTAGCGGGAGGGACGAGCAGTACTTC.

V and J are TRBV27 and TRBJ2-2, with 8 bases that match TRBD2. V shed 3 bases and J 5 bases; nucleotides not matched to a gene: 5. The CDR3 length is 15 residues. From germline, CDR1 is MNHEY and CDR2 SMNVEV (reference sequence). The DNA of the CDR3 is TGTGCCAGCAGTTTGCCCACTAGCGGTACCGGGGAGCTGTTTTTT. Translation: CASSLPTSGTGELFF.

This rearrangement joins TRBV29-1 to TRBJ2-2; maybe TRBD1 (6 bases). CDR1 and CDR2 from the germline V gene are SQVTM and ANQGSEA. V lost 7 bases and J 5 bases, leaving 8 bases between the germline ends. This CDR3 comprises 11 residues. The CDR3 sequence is CSATGTGELFF. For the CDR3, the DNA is TGCAGCGCAACAGGGACCGGGGAGCTGTTTTTT.

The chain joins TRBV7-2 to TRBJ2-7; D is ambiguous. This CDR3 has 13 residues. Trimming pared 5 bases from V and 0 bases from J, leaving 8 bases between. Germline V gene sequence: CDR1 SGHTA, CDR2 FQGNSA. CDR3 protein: CASSLVRSYEQYF. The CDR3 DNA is TGTGCCAGCAGCCTCGTCCGCTCCTACGAGCAGTACTTC.

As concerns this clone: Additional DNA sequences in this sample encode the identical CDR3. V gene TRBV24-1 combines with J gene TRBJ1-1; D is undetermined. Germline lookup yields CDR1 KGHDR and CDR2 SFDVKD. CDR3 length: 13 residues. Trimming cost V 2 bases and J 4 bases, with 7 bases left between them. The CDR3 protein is CATSDSGSTEAFF. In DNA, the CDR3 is TGTGCCACCAGTGATTCGGGGAGCACTGAAGCTTTCTTT.

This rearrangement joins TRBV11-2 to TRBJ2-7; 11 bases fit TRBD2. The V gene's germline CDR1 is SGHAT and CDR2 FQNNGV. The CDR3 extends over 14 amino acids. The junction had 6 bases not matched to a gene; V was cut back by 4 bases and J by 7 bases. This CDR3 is CASSSTSGSVEQYF. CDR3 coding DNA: TGTGCCAGCAGCTCTACTAGCGGGAGTGTAGAGCAGTACTTC.

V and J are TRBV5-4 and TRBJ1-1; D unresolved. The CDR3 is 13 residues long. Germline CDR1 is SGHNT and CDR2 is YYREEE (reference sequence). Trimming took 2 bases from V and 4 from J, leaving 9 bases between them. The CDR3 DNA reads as TGTGCCAGCAGCTTACCCTCGGGCACTGAAGCTTTCTTT. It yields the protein CASSLPSGTEAFF. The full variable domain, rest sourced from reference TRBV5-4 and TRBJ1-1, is ETGVTQSPTHLIKTRGQQVTLRCSSQSGHNTVSWYQQALGQGPQFIFQYYREEENGRGNFPPRFSGLQFPNYSSELNVNALELDDSALYLCASSLPSGTEAFFGQGTRLTVV.

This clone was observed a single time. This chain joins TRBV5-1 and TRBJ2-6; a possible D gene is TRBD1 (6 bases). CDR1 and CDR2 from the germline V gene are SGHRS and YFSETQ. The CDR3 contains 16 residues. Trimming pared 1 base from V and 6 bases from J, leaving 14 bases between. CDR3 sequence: CASSLTQGFLANVLTF. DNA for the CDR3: TGCGCCAGCAGCTTGACACAGGGCTTTCTGGCCAACGTCCTGACTTTC.

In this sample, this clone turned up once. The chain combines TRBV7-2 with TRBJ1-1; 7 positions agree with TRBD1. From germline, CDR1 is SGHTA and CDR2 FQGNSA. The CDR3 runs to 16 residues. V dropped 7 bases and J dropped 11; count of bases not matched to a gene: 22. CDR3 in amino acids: CASNQHIGIYRGDAFF. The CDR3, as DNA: TGTGCCAGCAACCAACACATCGGGATTTACAGGGGTGACGCTTTCTTT.